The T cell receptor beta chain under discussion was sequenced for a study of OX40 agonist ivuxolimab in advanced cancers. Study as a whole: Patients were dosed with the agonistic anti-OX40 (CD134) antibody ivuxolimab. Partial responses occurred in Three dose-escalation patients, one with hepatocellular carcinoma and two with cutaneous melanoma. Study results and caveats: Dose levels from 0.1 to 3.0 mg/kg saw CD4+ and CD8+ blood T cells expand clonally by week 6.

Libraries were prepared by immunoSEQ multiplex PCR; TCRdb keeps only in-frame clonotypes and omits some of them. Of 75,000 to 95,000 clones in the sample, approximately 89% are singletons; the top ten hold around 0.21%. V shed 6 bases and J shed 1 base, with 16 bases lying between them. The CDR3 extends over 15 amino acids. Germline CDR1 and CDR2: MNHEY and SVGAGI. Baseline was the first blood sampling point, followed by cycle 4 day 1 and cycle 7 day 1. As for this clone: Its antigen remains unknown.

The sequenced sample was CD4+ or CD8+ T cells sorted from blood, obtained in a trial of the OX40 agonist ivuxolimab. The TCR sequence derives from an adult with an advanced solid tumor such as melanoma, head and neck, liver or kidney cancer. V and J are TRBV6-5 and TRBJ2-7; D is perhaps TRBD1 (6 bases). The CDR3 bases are TGTGCCAGCAGAACAGGGCAGGGGTCTTCCTACGAGCAGTACTTC. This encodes CASRTGQGSSYEQYF.